The 5 T cell receptor beta chains below were found in one sample sequenced in a study of early T cells in non-severe SARS-CoV-2 infection. TCRdb re-analysed the 5' RACE reads in MiXCR, keeping a single row per CDR3 protein. Of about 46,000 distinct CDR3 sequences in the sample, roughly 5.4% were seen once. Sequenced here: whole blood, sampled at baseline. These receptors came from an adult who was a healthcare worker with PCR-confirmed SARS-CoV-2 infection or an uninfected control (not recorded which).

This clonotype was counted ten times or more. The rearrangement links TRBV7-8 to TRBJ2-1; D unclear. The V end was cut by 5 bases, the J end by 6 bases, with 23 bases between. Germline V gene sequence: CDR1 SGHVS, CDR2 FQNEAQ. The CDR3 runs to 17 residues. The CDR3 reads CASSLSHGARTLNEQFF. CDR3 coding DNA: TGTGCCAGCAGCCTATCCCACGGAGCGAGGACGCTCAATGAGCAGTTCTTC.

This clonotype was seen repeatedly, ten times or more. The CDR3 coding sequence is TGTGCCAGCAGCTTAGTATCGGATACGCAGTATTTT. As protein: CASSLVSDTQYF. The V call is TRBV7-8, the J call TRBJ2-3; D remains unclear. Germline-derived CDR1 and CDR2 are SGHVS and FQNEAQ. With 1 base removed from V and 6 bases from J, the gap between germline ends came to 5 bases. The CDR3 runs to 12 residues.

This clonotype was detected ten times or more. This sequence joins TRBV6-1 and TRBJ2-3, with a tentative D call TRBD1 (5 bases). The V and J ends lost 6 bases and 1 base respectively, with 14 bases between them. This CDR3 region has 15 residues. Per the germline V gene, CDR1 is MNHNS and CDR2 is SASEGT. The CDR3 DNA reads as TGTGCCAGCAGAGCTGTTGGGGCGGGCACAGATACGCAGTATTTT. Its translation: CASRAVGAGTDTQYF.

This clonotype was counted many times. The chain is built from TRBV18 and TRBJ1-6; D is unclear. CDR3 length: 12 amino acids. V dropped 4 bases and J dropped 10 bases, with 8 bases sitting between them. Germline lookup yields CDR1 KGHSH and CDR2 LQKENI. As DNA, the CDR3 is TGTGCCAGCTCACGACCCTTATCACCCCTCCACTTT. This gives the protein CASSRPLSPLHF.

Ten or more counts support this clonotype. V and J are TRBV4-2 and TRBJ2-1, with D perhaps TRBD2 (6 bases). The V and J ends lost 0 bases and 8 bases respectively, with 14 bases between them. This CDR3 is built from 15 residues. From germline, CDR1 is LGHNA and CDR2 YNFKEQ. Here the CDR3 reads CASSQDRGGADEQFF. DNA of the CDR3: TGTGCCAGCAGCCAAGATCGAGGAGGGGCCGATGAGCAGTTCTTC.